The 4 T cell receptor beta chains reported below all come from one sample, sequenced in a study of T cells expressing NK-cell markers. With the 5' RACE reads reprocessed, TCRdb shows one record per CDR3 protein and no DNA. The sample holds about 260,000 distinct CDR3 sequences. Input material: blood T cells: a sorted CD56 or NKG2C T cell subset, CD4+ or CD8+ T cells, or bulk PBMC T cells (not recorded which). The receptors were sampled from a man between 18 and 35 years old in good health.

This CDR3 reads CATSSPSSLERYNEQFF. This chain connects TRBV15 to TRBJ2-1; as DNA is missing, the TRBD2 call by TCRdb cannot be tested. Germline-derived CDR1 and CDR2 are LNHNV and YYDKDF (reference sequence). There are 17 residues in the CDR3.

The rearrangement uses TRBV11-1 and TRBJ2-1; no DNA is available, so the TRBD1 call from TCRdb remains unchecked. This CDR3 contains 13 residues. Germline V lookup: CDR1 SGHAT, CDR2 FQDESV (reference sequence). The CDR3 sequence is CASSFETGLEQFF.

This chain connects TRBV12-3 or TRBV12-4 to TRBJ2-3; TCRdb reports TRBD2, a call that lacks DNA to check it against. This CDR3 has 14 amino acids. The CDR3 loop reads CASSWSGSADTQYF.

The chain joins TRBV7-9 to TRBJ2-3; without DNA, the TCRdb call of TRBD1 cannot be checked. The CDR3 loop spans 16 amino acids. Germline V lookup: CDR1 SEHNR, CDR2 FQNEAQ (reference sequence). The CDR3 spells CASSPPQGLDGDTQYF.